The clone carrying this T cell receptor (beta chain) has more than one count but fewer than ten. This sample stems from a study of CD8+CD57+ T cells in acquired aplastic anemia. Profiling that covered TCR beta VDJ and CDR3 relied on genomic DNA as its template. Each CDR3 protein is one row after TCRdb ran MiXCR on the reads. This sample yields some 220,000 distinct CDR3 sequences, of which 34% are seen a single time; around 1.1% belongs to the top ten. J was trimmed by 1 base and V by 1 base; bases with no gene match: 3. The length of the CDR3 is 15 residues. Germline CDR1 reads SGHRS; CDR2 reads YFSETQ.

The clonotype originates from a human donor in good health, serving as a control. The chain employs TRBV5-1 and TRBJ2-5; 8 bases match TRBD1. The sequenced sample was sorted CD4+, CD8+, or CD8+CD57+ T cells (not recorded which) from PBMCs. The CDR3 DNA reads as TGCGCCAGCAGCTTGTTTACAGGGGGCCAAGAGACCCAGTACTTC. Translated: CASSLFTGGQETQYF.